The clone carrying this T cell receptor (beta chain) was counted between two and nine times. The antigen remains unidentified. The data are from a study of CD8 T cells in Susac syndrome. General study results and limits: The study acknowledged a relatively small number of individuals in its TCR sequencing and HLA analysis.

Reverse transcription of about 0.45 to 1 ug RNA used random hexamers. The immunoSEQ assay covered 54 Vbeta and 13 Jbeta segments for CDR3. MiXCR, applied by TCRdb to the immunoSEQ multiplex PCR reads, yields one record per CDR3 protein. The sample carries some 300,000 distinct CDR3 sequences, around nine tenths recorded once. Purification of the CD8+ and CD4+ T cells relied on negative isolation, and TEMRA cells underwent FACS enrichment. The sequencing input was CD8+ T cells from PBMCs. The receptor's source is a human donor with multiple sclerosis.

The CDR3 DNA reads TGCGCCAGCAGCCAAGGACAGGGGGCAGGGGAGCAGTACTTC. Translation: CASSQGQGAGEQYF. The V and J genes are TRBV4-1 and TRBJ2-7; 10 bases align to TRBD1. Germline CDR1 and CDR2: MGHRA and YSYEKL. The CDR3 contains 14 residues. The V and J ends lost 1 base and 7 bases, in that order; junction bases with no gene match: 4.